These 26 T cell receptor beta chains were sequenced from one sample in a study of T cell responses to AZD1222 COVID-19 vaccine. The assay was immunoSEQ multiplex PCR, and TCRdb's table has in-frame clones only and misses some. The sample comprises roughly 180,000 clones, 90% to 95% of which are singletons, and 1.5% to 2% rests with the top ten. Sequences were derived from peripheral blood, sampled 28 days after the second AZD1222 dose. The source is an adult who received the AZD1222 COVID-19 vaccine.

The rearrangement joins TRBV18 to TRBJ1-1; D unclear. The V end was cut by 3 bases, the J end by 0 bases, with 14 bases between. Germline loops: CDR1 KGHSH, CDR2 LQKENI. This CDR3 is built from 16 residues. The CDR3 is CASSPRKVGMNTEAFF. As DNA, the CDR3 is TGTGCCAGCTCACCCCGCAAAGTGGGAATGAACACTGAAGCTTTCTTT.

V gene TRBV29-1 combines with J gene TRBJ1-1; tentative D call: TRBD1 (5 bases). Germline loops: CDR1 SQVTM, CDR2 ANQGSEA. V was trimmed by 8 bases and J by 4 bases, leaving 14 bases between them. This CDR3 has 12 amino acids. CDR3 nucleotides: TGCAGCTTCCGGGACGCGCCCACTGAAGCTTTCTTT. Translation: CSFRDAPTEAFF.

This clone was seen only once. The chain combines TRBV10-2 with TRBJ1-1, with D possibly matching TRBD1 (5 bases). The CDR3 is made up of 14 amino acids. V was shortened by 2 bases and J by 11 bases, with 18 bases between the two germline ends. Looked up from germline, CDR1 is WSHSY and CDR2 is SAAADI. CDR3 in amino acids: CASSEGTYQTKAFF. CDR3 DNA sequence: TGCGCCAGCAGTGAGGGGACCTATCAGACGAAGGCTTTCTTT.

The chain is built from TRBV5-4 and TRBJ1-4; maybe TRBD1 (5 bases). The CDR3 runs 16 residues. In germline, CDR1 is SGHNT, CDR2 YYREEE (reference sequence). V shed 4 bases and J shed 0 bases, with 13 bases lying between them. The DNA for the CDR3 is TGTGCCAGCAGCATGGACATCGGTGCAACTAATGAAAAACTGTTTTTT. Amino acid sequence: CASSMDIGATNEKLFF.

This rearrangement joins TRBV4-1 to TRBJ2-3; D may be TRBD2 (5 bases). The CDR3 has 14 residues. Germline-derived CDR1 and CDR2 are MGHRA and YSYEKL. The V and J ends lost 4 bases and 3 bases respectively, with 11 bases between them. CDR3 bases: TGCGCCAGCAGCCCCACAGCGGCGACAGATACGCAGTATTTT. Translation: CASSPTAATDTQYF.

This clone was counted between two and nine times. The CDR3 sequence: CASSYSYATNEKLFF. DNA for the CDR3: TGTGCCAGCAGTTACTCCTATGCAACTAATGAAAAACTGTTTTTT. This chain connects TRBV6-5 to TRBJ1-4; no clear D gene. The germline V gene has CDR1 MNHEY and CDR2 SVGAGI. V was trimmed by 0 bases and J by 0 bases, leaving 5 bases between them. The CDR3 extends over 15 amino acids.

The chain joins TRBV19 to TRBJ2-3; unclear D gene. The CDR3 covers 14 residues. The ends were cut back, 6 bases at V and 0 bases at J, with 10 bases in the middle. Germline CDR1 LNHDA, CDR2 SQIVND (reference sequence). CDR3 residues: CASRPMDSTDTQYF. The CDR3 DNA reads as TGTGCCAGTAGACCCATGGATAGCACAGATACGCAGTATTTT.

This chain joins TRBV6-2 or TRBV6-3 and TRBJ1-2; D is uncertain. The V end lost 3 bases, the J end lost 3 bases, and 8 bases lay between the germline ends. The CDR3 has 13 amino acids. Germline V lookup: CDR1 MNHEY, CDR2 SVGEGT. The DNA of the CDR3 is TGTGCCAGCAGTTATAGGAGAGACTATGGCTACACCTTC. Translation gives CASSYRRDYGYTF.

As DNA, the CDR3 is TGTGCCAGCAGCCCCAACCTGGGGCGGAGCTATGGCTACACCTTC. Translating gives CASSPNLGRSYGYTF. The chain is built from TRBV7-2 and TRBJ1-2; the D gene is possibly TRBD1 (5 bases). V was cut by 5 bases and J by 4 bases, with 17 bases left in between. This CDR3 region has 15 residues. CDR1 SGHTA and CDR2 FQGNSA come from the germline V gene. Looking up the rest from reference TRBV7-2 and TRBJ1-2 gives the full variable domain: GAGVSQSPSNKVTEKGKDVELRCDPISGHTALYWYRQSLGQGLEFLIYFQGNSAPDKSGLPSDRFSAERTGGSVSTLTIQRTQQEDSAVYLCASSPNLGRSYGYTFGSGTRLTVV.

The chain has TRBV7-9 and TRBJ1-2; D gene ambiguous. CDR1 SEHNR and CDR2 FQNEAQ come from the germline V gene (reference sequence). V was trimmed by 5 bases and J by 4 bases, leaving 8 bases between them. This CDR3 contains 12 residues. The CDR3 DNA reads as TGTGCCAGCAGCCTATCGAGCTATGGCTACACCTTC. This gives the protein CASSLSSYGYTF. Full variable domain (rest looked up from reference TRBV7-9 and TRBJ1-2): DTGVSQNPRHKITKRGQNVTFRCDPISEHNRLYWYRQTLGQGPEFLTYFQNEAQLEKSRLLSDRFSAERPKGSFSTLEIQRTEQGDSAMYLCASSLSSYGYTFGSGTRLTVV.

CDR3: CASGLVQGGYEQYF. CDR3 in DNA: TGTGCTAGTGGTTTGGTGCAGGGAGGCTACGAGCAGTACTTC. V is TRBV12-5 and J is TRBJ2-7, with D maybe TRBD2 (6 bases). The length of the CDR3 is 14 residues. V lost 0 bases to trimming and J lost 3 bases, with 9 bases between them. Germline V gives CDR1 LGHNT, CDR2 FRNRAP.

CDR3 coding DNA: TGTGCCACCAGTGATTTGGGAGCGGGCCCGAACACCGGGGAGCTGTTTTTT. Translated, it gives CATSDLGAGPNTGELFF. This sequence joins TRBV24-1 and TRBJ2-2; perhaps TRBD2 as D (6 bases). Germline lookup yields CDR1 KGHDR and CDR2 SFDVKD. The V end was cut by 0 bases, the J end by 0 bases, with 10 bases between. The CDR3 contains 17 residues.

This clone turned up a few times. CDR3 amino acids: CSASQGTSGNEQFF. The DNA for the CDR3 is TGCAGTGCTAGTCAAGGGACTAGCGGCAATGAGCAGTTCTTC. The chain has TRBV20-1 and TRBJ2-1, with 11 bases that match TRBD2. The length of the CDR3 is 14 residues. CDR1 is DFQATT and CDR2 is SNEGSKA in the germline V gene (reference sequence). V lost 3 bases, J lost 6 bases, and 4 bases stayed unmatched.

This chain joins TRBV19 and TRBJ2-1, with 11 positions matching TRBD1. Germline V gene data show CDR1 as LNHDA and CDR2 as SQIVND (reference sequence). Trimming at V came to 4 bases and at J to 6 bases, leaving 5 bases not matched to a gene. There are 15 residues in the CDR3. The chain's CDR3 is CASSTGGTGGNEQFF. CDR3 in DNA: TGTGCCAGTAGTACGGGCGGGACAGGGGGCAATGAGCAGTTCTTC.

This chain connects TRBV18 to TRBJ1-2; D gene unclear. The CDR3 is 14 amino acids. Germline loops: CDR1 KGHSH, CDR2 LQKENI. The V and J ends lost 0 bases and 4 bases respectively, with 9 bases between them. CDR3 sequence reads: CASSPPGVGYGYTF. The DNA of the CDR3 is TGTGCCAGCTCACCACCAGGCGTCGGCTATGGCTACACCTTC.

This clone has only one observation. The rearrangement links TRBV7-2 to TRBJ2-3; 15 positions match TRBD2. CDR1 is SGHTA and CDR2 is FQGNSA in the germline V gene. The junction had 4 bases not matched to a gene; V was cut back by 0 bases and J by 0 bases. CDR3 size: 19 residues. CDR3 bases: TGTGCCAGCAGCTTAGCAGGACTAGCGGGGGGGCGGAGCACAGATACGCAGTATTTT. This encodes CASSLAGLAGGRSTDTQYF.

This clone was recorded only once. DNA for the CDR3: TGTGCCAGCAGTCAAGGGAGGGGGTGGGCCCCGAGAGAGACCCAGTACTTC. Translating it yields CASSQGRGWAPRETQYF. This chain joins TRBV5-6 and TRBJ2-5; a weak D match, TRBD2 (7 bases). The CDR3 is 17 residues long. The V end lost 5 bases, the J end lost 4 bases, and 24 bases lay between the germline ends. Per germline, CDR1 SGHDT and CDR2 YYEEEE.

This chain uses TRBV28 with TRBJ1-1; D not certain. V lost 6 bases and J lost 2, with 7 bases in between. This CDR3 contains 12 residues. Germline V gene sequence: CDR1 MDHEN, CDR2 SYDVKM. DNA for the CDR3: TGTGCCAGCAGAACCCGAAACACTGAAGCTTTCTTT. This translates into CASRTRNTEAFF.

V and J are TRBV11-2 and TRBJ2-3, with 11 bases matching TRBD2. J was trimmed by 4 bases and V by 3 bases; bases with no gene match: 6. This CDR3 has 16 amino acids. Germline V gives CDR1 SGHAT, CDR2 FQNNGV. CDR3 loop: CASSFSGRARADTQYF. Written as DNA, the CDR3 is TGTGCCAGCAGCTTTAGCGGGAGGGCCAGGGCAGATACGCAGTATTTT.

The chain is built from TRBV6-2 or TRBV6-3 and TRBJ1-5; the match to TRBD1 covers 7 bases. From germline, CDR1 is MNHEY and CDR2 SVGEGT. With 4 bases clipped from V and 3 bases from J, the junction kept 18 bases outside the gene matches. The CDR3 is 19 residues long. CDR3 bases: TGTGCCAGCAGTTCATCAGGCCCAGGGGGGCGGTTGGTCAATCAGCCCCAGCATTTT. Its translation is CASSSSGPGGRLVNQPQHF.

The chain combines TRBV24-1 with TRBJ2-3; tentatively, D is TRBD1 (6 bases). Trimming took off 9 bases at V and 1 base at J, with 13 bases between the two ends. The CDR3 is made up of 14 amino acids. Germline-derived CDR1 and CDR2 are KGHDR and SFDVKD. In DNA form, the CDR3 reads TGTGCCACCGGACAGAGGGTAGGCACAGATACGCAGTATTTT. The encoded protein is CATGQRVGTDTQYF.

V gene TRBV6-2 or TRBV6-3 combines with J gene TRBJ2-7, with D hard to call. Trimming shortened V by 6 bases and J by 2 bases, and 17 bases separated the two germline ends. CDR1 and CDR2 from the germline V gene are MNHEY and SVGEGT. CDR3 length: 15 residues. The CDR3 protein is CASSPFDTGTYEQYF. In nucleotides, the CDR3 is TGTGCCAGCAGCCCATTCGACACTGGTACCTACGAGCAGTACTTC.

This clone was detected only once. This rearrangement joins TRBV13 to TRBJ1-2; possible D gene TRBD1, 5 bases. Per germline, CDR1 PRHDT and CDR2 FYEKMQ (reference sequence). V lost 4 bases and J 1 base, leaving 16 bases between the germline ends. This CDR3 region has 16 residues. The CDR3 here is CASSSFSLQGNYGYTF. The CDR3 coding sequence is TGTGCCAGCAGCTCTTTTTCCCTTCAGGGTAACTATGGCTACACCTTC.

The chain employs TRBV7-8 and TRBJ1-3, with no clear D. The CDR3 totals 14 residues. Germline V gives CDR1 SGHVS, CDR2 FQNEAQ. With 2 bases removed from V and 4 bases from J, the gap between germline ends came to 9 bases. CDR3 nucleotides: TGTGCCAGCAGCTTATTGGGCGTAGGAAACACCATATATTTT. It encodes CASSLLGVGNTIYF.

The J gene is TRBJ2-1, the V gene TRBV12-3 or TRBV12-4; D call uncertain. CDR3 size: 12 residues. Trimming cost V 3 bases and J 5 bases, with 5 bases left between them. This CDR3 reads CASSLPHNEQFF. CDR3 nucleotides: TGTGCCAGCAGTTTGCCCCACAATGAGCAGTTCTTC.

This chain links TRBV19 with TRBJ2-7; D unclear. There are 13 residues in the CDR3. The germline gives CDR1 LNHDA, CDR2 SQIVND (reference sequence). The V gene lost 5 bases and the J gene lost 3 bases, with 11 bases spanning the gap. DNA of the CDR3: TGTGCCAGTAGTCCCCAAGGTGGCTACGAGCAGTACTTC. Its translation: CASSPQGGYEQYF.